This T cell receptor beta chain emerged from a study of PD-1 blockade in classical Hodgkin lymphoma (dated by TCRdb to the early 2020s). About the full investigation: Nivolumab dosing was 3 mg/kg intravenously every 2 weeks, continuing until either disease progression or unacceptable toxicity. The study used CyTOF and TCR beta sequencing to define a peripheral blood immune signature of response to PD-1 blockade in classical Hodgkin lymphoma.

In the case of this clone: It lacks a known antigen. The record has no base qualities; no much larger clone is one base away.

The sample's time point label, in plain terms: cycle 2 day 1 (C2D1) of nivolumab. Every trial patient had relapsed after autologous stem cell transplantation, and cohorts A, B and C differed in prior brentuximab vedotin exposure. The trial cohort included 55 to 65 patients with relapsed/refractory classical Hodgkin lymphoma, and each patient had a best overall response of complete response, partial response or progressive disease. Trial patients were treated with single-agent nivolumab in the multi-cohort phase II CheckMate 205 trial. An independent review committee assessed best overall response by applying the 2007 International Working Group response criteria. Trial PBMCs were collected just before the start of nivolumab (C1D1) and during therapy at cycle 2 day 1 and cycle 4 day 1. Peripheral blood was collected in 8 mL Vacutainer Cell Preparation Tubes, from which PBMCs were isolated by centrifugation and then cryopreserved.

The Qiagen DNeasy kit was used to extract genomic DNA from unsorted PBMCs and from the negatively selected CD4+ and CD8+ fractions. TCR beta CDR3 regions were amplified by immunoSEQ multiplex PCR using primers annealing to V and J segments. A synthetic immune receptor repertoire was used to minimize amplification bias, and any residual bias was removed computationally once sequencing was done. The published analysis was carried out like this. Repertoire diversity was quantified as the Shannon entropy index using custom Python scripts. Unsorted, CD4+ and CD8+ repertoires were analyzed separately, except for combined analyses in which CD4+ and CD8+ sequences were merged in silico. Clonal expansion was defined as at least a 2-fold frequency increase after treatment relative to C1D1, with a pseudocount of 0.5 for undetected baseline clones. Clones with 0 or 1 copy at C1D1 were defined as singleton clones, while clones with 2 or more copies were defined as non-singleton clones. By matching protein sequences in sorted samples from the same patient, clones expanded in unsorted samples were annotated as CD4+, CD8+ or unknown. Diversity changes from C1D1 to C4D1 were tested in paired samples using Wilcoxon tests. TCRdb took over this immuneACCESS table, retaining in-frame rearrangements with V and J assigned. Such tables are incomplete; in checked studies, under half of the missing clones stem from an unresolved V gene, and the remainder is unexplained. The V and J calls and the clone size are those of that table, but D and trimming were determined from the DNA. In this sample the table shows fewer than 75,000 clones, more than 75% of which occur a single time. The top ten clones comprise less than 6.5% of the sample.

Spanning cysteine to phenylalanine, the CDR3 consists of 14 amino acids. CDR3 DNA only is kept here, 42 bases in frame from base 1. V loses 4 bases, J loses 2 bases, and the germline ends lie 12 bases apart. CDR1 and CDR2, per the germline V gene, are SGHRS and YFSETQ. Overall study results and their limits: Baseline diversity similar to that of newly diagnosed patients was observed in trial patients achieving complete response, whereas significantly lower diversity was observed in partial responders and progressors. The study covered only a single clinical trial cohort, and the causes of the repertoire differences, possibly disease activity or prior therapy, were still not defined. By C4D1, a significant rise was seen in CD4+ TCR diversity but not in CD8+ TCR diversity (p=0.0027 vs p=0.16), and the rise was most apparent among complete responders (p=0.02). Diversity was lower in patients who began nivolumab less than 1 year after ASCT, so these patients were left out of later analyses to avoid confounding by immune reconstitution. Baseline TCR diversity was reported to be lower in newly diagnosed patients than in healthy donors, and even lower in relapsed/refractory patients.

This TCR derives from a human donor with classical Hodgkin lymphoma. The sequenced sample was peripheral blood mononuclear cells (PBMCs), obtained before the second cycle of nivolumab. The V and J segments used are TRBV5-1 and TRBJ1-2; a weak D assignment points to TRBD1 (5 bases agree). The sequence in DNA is TGCGCCAGCAGCCGTTTGACAGACAACTATGGCTACACCTTC. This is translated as CASSRLTDNYGYTF.